The present T cell receptor beta chain was sequenced within a study of blood T cell repertoires in COVID-19. V gave up 1 base and J gave up 5 bases, with 7 bases separating them. Germline V gene sequence: CDR1 SGHTA, CDR2 FQGNSA. The CDR3 consists of 13 residues. Sequenced by immunoSEQ multiplex PCR; TCRdb stores in-frame clones only, minus some. The data contain about 360,000 clones, 80% to 90% of them singletons. This sequence was found in a woman in her sixties or seventies with COVID-19, enrolled during active disease. The gene calls are TRBV7-2 and TRBJ2-3, with D perhaps matching TRBD1 (5 bases). Sequenced material: peripheral blood. Written as DNA, the CDR3 is TGTGCCAGCAGCTTAGAAGGGGAAGATACGCAGTATTTT. Its translation: CASSLEGEDTQYF. Drawing the rest from reference TRBV7-2 and TRBJ2-3, the complete variable domain is GAGVSQSPSNKVTEKGKDVELRCDPISGHTALYWYRQSLGQGLEFLIYFQGNSAPDKSGLPSDRFSAERTGGSVSTLTIQRTQQEDSAVYLCASSLEGEDTQYFGPGTRLTVL.